A selection of T cell receptor beta chains follows, all from one sample in a study of shared clonotypes between healthy human individuals. Using immunoSEQ multiplex PCR, the repertoire was profiled, and TCRdb retains in-frame clones only, with some absent. The data show about 2 million clones, over 85% seen once. Sequencing was performed on naive CD4+ T cells sorted from blood. These TCRs come from a man between 18 and 29 years old in good health. Each CDR3 is given with its conserved first and last residue. A D gene is named only where the DNA matches it firmly. A clone size is listed for some rows: how often the clone was seen (once, few, many), or a class if it is expanded.

size,V,D,J,DNA,CDR3
-,TRBV18,-,TRBJ2-5,TGTGCCAGCTCGTTCATGGATGAGCAAGAGACCCAGTACTTC,CASSFMDEQETQYF
once,TRBV7-9,-,TRBJ1-3,TGTGCCAGCAGCTTGGCGAGCGTCGGGAACACCATATATTTT,CASSLASVGNTIYF
once,TRBV6-5,TRBD1,TRBJ1-2,TGTGCCAGCAGTTTAACCGGGACAGACTATGGCTACACCTTC,CASSLTGTDYGYTF
-,TRBV25-1,-,TRBJ2-7,TGTGCCAGCGCCGCGGGGATGAAAGACGAGCAGTACTTC,CASAAGMKDEQYF
-,TRBV7-9,-,TRBJ2-5,TGTGCCAGCGCCGGAGAGACCCAGTACTTC,CASAGETQYF
-,TRBV5-4,-,TRBJ1-4,TGTGCCAGCAGCCAAGCGACGGGAAGGAATGAAAAACTGTTTTTT,CASSQATGRNEKLFF
-,TRBV7-7,-,TRBJ1-1,TGTGCTAGCAGCTTAGGGGAGAACACTGAAGCTTTCTTT,CASSLGENTEAFF
-,TRBV5-4,TRBD2,TRBJ2-3,TGTGCCAGCAGCTTGGGGACTAGCGGGACGGATACGCAGTATTTT,CASSLGTSGTDTQYF
-,TRBV2,-,TRBJ1-1,TGTGCCAGCAGTGATCCGGCAGGGATCACTGAAGCTTTCTTT,CASSDPAGITEAFF
-,TRBV27,TRBD1,TRBJ1-6,TGTGCCAGCAGTGAGGGGGCCACGTATAATTCACCCCTCCACTTT,CASSEGATYNSPLHF
-,TRBV6-4,TRBD1,TRBJ1-5,TGTGCCAGTTCCCCGGGACAGGATCTGCCCCAGCATTTT,CASSPGQDLPQHF
-,TRBV28,-,TRBJ1-3,TGTGCCAGCTTCTACCCTGGAAACACCATATATTTT,CASFYPGNTIYF
-,TRBV5-1,-,TRBJ1-1,TGCGCCAGCAGGCCACAGGGTGCGGTGTCTGAAGCTTTCTTT,CASRPQGAVSEAFF
-,TRBV5-4,-,TRBJ2-3,TGTGCCAGCAGCTTATATCCGGGAGAGGCCTTATTTGATACGCAGTATTTT,CASSLYPGEALFDTQYF
-,TRBV2,-,TRBJ2-7,TGTGCCAGCAGTGAAAATGGATACGAGCAGTACTTC,CASSENGYEQYF
-,TRBV6-5,TRBD1,TRBJ1-1,TGTGCCAGCAGTTCCGACAGGGGCAACACTGAAGCTTTCTTT,CASSSDRGNTEAFF
-,TRBV18,TRBD1,TRBJ2-7,TGTGCCAGCTCACCAGCAGGGGGTATCGACGAGCAGTACTTC,CASSPAGGIDEQYF
-,TRBV5-4,-,TRBJ1-2,TGTGCCAGCAGCTTGGGACAGGACCTATATGGCTACACCTTC,CASSLGQDLYGYTF
-,TRBV7-2,-,TRBJ2-7,TGTGCCAGCAGCCCGATCCGTCCTTCTAGGTACGAGCAGTACTTC,CASSPIRPSRYEQYF
-,TRBV5-1,-,TRBJ1-4,TGCGCCAGCAGCTTGGGAGAGACAACTAATGAAAAACTGTTTTTT,CASSLGETTNEKLFF
-,TRBV9,-,TRBJ2-3,TGTGCCAGCAGCGGCGCTCGGGGTGTTAGCACAGATACGCAGTATTTT,CASSGARGVSTDTQYF
-,TRBV6-5,TRBD1,TRBJ2-2,TGTGCCAGCAGTCTCGACAGGGGGAACACCGGGGAGCTGTTTTTT,CASSLDRGNTGELFF
-,TRBV19,-,TRBJ1-2,TGTGCCAGTACGACGGGACACAACTATGGCTACACCTTC,CASTTGHNYGYTF